The T cell receptor beta chain under discussion was sequenced for a study of blood T cell repertoires in COVID-19. Study-wide background: The origin of the acute and convalescent COVID-19 samples was the United States, Italy and Spain. The cDNA or gDNA used as material had been derived from T cells, B-cell-depleted T cells, or PBMCs.

Per the authors' pipeline: Estimates of nucleated cell counts were drawn from the amplification of reference gene primers. Sequencing was performed with immunoSEQ multiplex PCR; in TCRdb, only in-frame clones are kept and a portion is missing. For V, J and clone size, that table is used; D and trimming come from the DNA. The data contain about 59,000 clones, less than 85% of them singletons. This CDR3 is built from 14 residues. Germline CDR1 MNHEY, CDR2 SVGAGI. V lost 7 bases to trimming and J lost 0 bases; unmatched junction nucleotides: 3. The chain couples TRBV6-5 to TRBJ2-7; 10 nucleotides align to TRBD2. The receptor's source is a woman aged 45-59 years with active or convalescent COVID-19. Sequenced: peripheral blood. CDR3 nucleotide sequence: TGTGCCAGCACCGGGACTAGCGCCTCCTACGAGCAGTACTTC. Its translation: CASTGTSASYEQYF.